These 13 T cell receptor beta chains were all obtained from the same sample, sequenced in a study of CD8+ T cells in alopecia areata. Peripheral blood and lesional scalp punch biopsies came from alopecia areata patients. Extraction of RNA preceded its reverse transcription into cDNA, which served as the sequencing template. TCRdb's table, derived via immunoSEQ multiplex PCR, lists solely in-frame clones and lacks some. The profile shows some 20,000 clones, 60% to 80% of them singletons. This material consisted of skin, taken at week 0. These receptors originate from a human donor with alopecia areata.

The chain uses TRBV9 and TRBJ2-7; D remains unclear. Germline assignment: CDR1 SGDLS and CDR2 YYNGEE. The CDR3 is made up of 15 amino acids. Trimming removed 0 bases from V and 3 bases from J, with 13 bases in between. CDR3 nucleotide sequence: TGTGCCAGCAGCGTAGGATGGTCGTCGAGCTACGAGCAGTACTTC. It codes for CASSVGWSSSYEQYF.

The chain is built from TRBV5-4 and TRBJ2-2; 16 positions match TRBD2. Germline assignment: CDR1 SGHNT and CDR2 YYREEE (reference sequence). The V gene end was trimmed by 4 bases and the J gene end by 4 bases; junction bases not matched to a gene: 7. The length of the CDR3 is 18 residues. The CDR3 bases are TGTGCCAGCAGCCTGGGACTAGCGGGGGGGCACGCCACCGGGGAGCTGTTTTTT. As protein: CASSLGLAGGHATGELFF.

In nucleotides, the CDR3 is TGCGCCAGCAGTCAAGTCCCCAGTGGAGGTGAAGCTTTCTTT. Amino acid sequence: CASSQVPSGGEAFF. The chain has TRBV23-1 and TRBJ1-1; no clear D. TRBV23-1 is filed as an ORF, its function uncertain. The V gene lost 2 bases and the J gene lost 7 bases, with 14 bases spanning the gap. The CDR3 runs 14 residues.

In its sample, this clone was seen a few times. The chain has TRBV5-1 and TRBJ2-5; no clear D gene. This CDR3 is built from 14 residues. Looked up from germline, CDR1 is SGHRS and CDR2 is YFSETQ. Trimming cost V 0 bases and J 4 bases, with 10 bases left between them. This CDR3 reads CASSLGPTRETQYF. DNA of the CDR3: TGCGCCAGCAGCTTGGGGCCGACCCGAGAGACCCAGTACTTC.

The V gene is TRBV6-6, the J gene TRBJ1-1; D is ambiguous. Germline lookup yields CDR1 MNHNY and CDR2 SVGAGI (reference sequence). This CDR3 has 14 residues. Trimming pared 2 bases from V and 0 bases from J, leaving 7 bases between. The CDR3 loop reads CASSYGNLNTEAFF. The CDR3 coding sequence is TGTGCCAGCAGTTACGGGAATTTGAACACTGAAGCTTTCTTT.

V usage is TRBV9 and J usage is TRBJ1-2, with D perhaps matching TRBD1 (5 bases). V was cut by 0 bases and J by 4 bases, with 10 bases left in between. Germline lookup yields CDR1 SGDLS and CDR2 YYNGEE. The CDR3 is 14 amino acids. The CDR3 here is CASSVVAGSYGYTF. The CDR3 DNA sequence: TGTGCCAGCAGCGTAGTAGCAGGGTCCTATGGCTACACCTTC.

This clone was recorded only once. The gene calls are TRBV5-6 and TRBJ2-7; the D gene is possibly TRBD1 (5 bases). Trimming cost V 0 bases and J 0 bases, with 16 bases left between them. The CDR3 runs 17 residues. CDR1 is SGHDT and CDR2 is YYEEEE in the germline V gene. The CDR3: CASSLGHRSTLSYEQYF. In nucleotides, the CDR3 is TGTGCCAGCAGCTTGGGCCACAGGTCAACCCTCTCCTACGAGCAGTACTTC.

This chain joins TRBV7-9 and TRBJ2-5, with D possibly being TRBD1 or TRBD2 (6 bases each). Trimming removed 3 bases from V and 5 bases from J, with 10 bases in between. CDR1 is SEHNR, CDR2 FQNEAQ, per germline (reference sequence). There are 13 residues in the CDR3. CDR3 sequence reads: CASSFTGRETQYF. CDR3 sequence (DNA): TGTGCCAGCAGCTTCACAGGGAGGGAGACCCAGTACTTC. The variable domain in full, completed from reference TRBV7-9 and TRBJ2-5, reads DTGVSQNPRHKITKRGQNVTFRCDPISEHNRLYWYRQTLGQGPEFLTYFQNEAQLEKSRLLSDRFSAERPKGSFSTLEIQRTEQGDSAMYLCASSFTGRETQYFGPGTRLLVL.

The gene calls are TRBV7-9 and TRBJ1-5, with D possibly TRBD1 on 5 matching bases. Germline loops: CDR1 SEHNR, CDR2 FQNEAQ (reference sequence). The CDR3 runs to 15 residues. V was pared by 5 bases and J by 9 bases, with 20 bases between. The CDR3 DNA is TGTGCCAGCAGCCCCGTTGGCCAGGGCGGTGGGCCCCAGCATTTT. Amino acids: CASSPVGQGGGPQHF. Variable domain in full (rest from reference TRBV7-9 and TRBJ1-5): DTGVSQNPRHKITKRGQNVTFRCDPISEHNRLYWYRQTLGQGPEFLTYFQNEAQLEKSRLLSDRFSAERPKGSFSTLEIQRTEQGDSAMYLCASSPVGQGGGPQHFGDGTRLSIL.

The J gene is TRBJ1-2, the V gene TRBV6-6; 9 bases are shared with TRBD1. The CDR3 totals 16 residues. V gave up 4 bases and J gave up 4 bases; unmatched junction bases: 10. Germline V lookup: CDR1 MNHNY, CDR2 SVGAGI (reference sequence). DNA of the CDR3: TGTGCCAGCAGTTCATACCGGGACAGGGAGGGCTATGGCTACACCTTC. Protein product: CASSSYRDREGYGYTF.

The table lists this clone with a count of one. V and J are TRBV21-1 and TRBJ1-3; whether TRBD1, the table's D call, matches the DNA was not checked. TRBV21-1 is a documented pseudogene. This CDR3 has 16 residues. In DNA, the CDR3 is TGTGCCAGCAGCATTTGTTACAGGGGCTCTGGAAACACCATATATTTT. This codes for CASSICYRGSGNTIYF.

The count of this clone is one. The V gene is TRBV25-1, the J gene TRBJ1-5; a possible D gene is TRBD1 (5 bases). The CDR3 runs 14 residues. From germline, CDR1 is MGHDK and CDR2 SYGVNS. Trimming removed 1 base from V and 6 bases from J, with 10 bases in between. CDR3 region: CASSEWGGSQPQHF. The CDR3 DNA reads as TGTGCCAGCAGTGAATGGGGGGGATCTCAGCCCCAGCATTTT. The full variable domain, with the rest looked up from reference TRBV25-1 and TRBJ1-5, is EADIYQTPRYLVIGTGKKITLECSQTMGHDKMYWYQQDPGMELHLIHYSYGVNSTEKGDLSSESTVSRIRTEHFPLTLESARPSHTSQYLCASSEWGGSQPQHFGDGTRLSIL.

This clone was picked up a small number of times. CDR3 loop: CASSPALPSGGRGTQYF. As DNA, the CDR3 is TGTGCCAGCAGCCCCGCCCTGCCTAGCGGGGGCAGGGGGACCCAGTACTTC. The chain uses TRBV5-6 and TRBJ2-5; TRBD2 matches at 10 bases. The CDR3 is 17 residues long. The junction had 16 bases not matched to a gene; V was cut back by 4 bases and J by 7 bases. Per germline, CDR1 SGHDT and CDR2 YYEEEE.